Below, one TCR beta chain is given with its context. Antigen unknown. This entry belongs to a study of T cell responses to AZD1222 COVID-19 vaccine. Overall study findings and caveats: Of spike-specific TCRs, nearly half reportedly target regions left unmutated in variants. Donors skewed white British and female; clonal diversity was possibly underestimated. Just five or six AZD1222 recipients were seropositive at baseline. Repertoire samples came only from after the peak T cell response.

Trimming stripped 2 bases from V and 5 bases from J, with 9 bases between. The germline V gene encodes CDR1 MNHEY and CDR2 SVGEGT. The CDR3 length is 13 residues. The assay was immunoSEQ multiplex PCR, and TCRdb's table has in-frame clones only and misses some. The profile covers approximately 140,000 clones, with 85% to 95% appearing a single time and around 4.7% taken by the ten largest. The source is an adult in good health. This material consisted of peripheral blood, taken on day 0 of AZD1222 vaccination. V is TRBV6-2 or TRBV6-3 and J is TRBJ1-1, with D maybe TRBD1 (5 bases). The CDR3 loop is CASSYGGRTEAFF. The CDR3, as DNA: TGTGCCAGCAGTTACGGGGGAAGGACTGAAGCTTTCTTT.